This TCR beta chain was recovered during a study of early T cells in non-severe SARS-CoV-2 infection. The library protocol tagged individual cDNA molecules with unique molecular identifiers. From the 5' RACE reads, TCRdb called clonotypes with MiXCR, one entry per CDR3 protein. The sample consists of some 59,000 distinct CDR3 sequences, approximately 10% of them appearing once. The sequence derives from an adult who was a healthcare worker with PCR-confirmed SARS-CoV-2 infection or an uninfected control (not recorded which). The sample was whole blood, taken at baseline.

The CDR3, as DNA: TGTGCCAGCACCTCATGGGGGGGCTCTAGCACAGATACGCAGTATTTT. It codes for CASTSWGGSSTDTQYF. The chain has TRBV6-2 or TRBV6-3 and TRBJ2-3; possibly TRBD2 for D (7 bases). Germline values: CDR1 MNHEY, CDR2 SVGEGT. The CDR3 totals 16 residues. Trimming took 7 bases from V and 0 from J, leaving 17 bases between them.